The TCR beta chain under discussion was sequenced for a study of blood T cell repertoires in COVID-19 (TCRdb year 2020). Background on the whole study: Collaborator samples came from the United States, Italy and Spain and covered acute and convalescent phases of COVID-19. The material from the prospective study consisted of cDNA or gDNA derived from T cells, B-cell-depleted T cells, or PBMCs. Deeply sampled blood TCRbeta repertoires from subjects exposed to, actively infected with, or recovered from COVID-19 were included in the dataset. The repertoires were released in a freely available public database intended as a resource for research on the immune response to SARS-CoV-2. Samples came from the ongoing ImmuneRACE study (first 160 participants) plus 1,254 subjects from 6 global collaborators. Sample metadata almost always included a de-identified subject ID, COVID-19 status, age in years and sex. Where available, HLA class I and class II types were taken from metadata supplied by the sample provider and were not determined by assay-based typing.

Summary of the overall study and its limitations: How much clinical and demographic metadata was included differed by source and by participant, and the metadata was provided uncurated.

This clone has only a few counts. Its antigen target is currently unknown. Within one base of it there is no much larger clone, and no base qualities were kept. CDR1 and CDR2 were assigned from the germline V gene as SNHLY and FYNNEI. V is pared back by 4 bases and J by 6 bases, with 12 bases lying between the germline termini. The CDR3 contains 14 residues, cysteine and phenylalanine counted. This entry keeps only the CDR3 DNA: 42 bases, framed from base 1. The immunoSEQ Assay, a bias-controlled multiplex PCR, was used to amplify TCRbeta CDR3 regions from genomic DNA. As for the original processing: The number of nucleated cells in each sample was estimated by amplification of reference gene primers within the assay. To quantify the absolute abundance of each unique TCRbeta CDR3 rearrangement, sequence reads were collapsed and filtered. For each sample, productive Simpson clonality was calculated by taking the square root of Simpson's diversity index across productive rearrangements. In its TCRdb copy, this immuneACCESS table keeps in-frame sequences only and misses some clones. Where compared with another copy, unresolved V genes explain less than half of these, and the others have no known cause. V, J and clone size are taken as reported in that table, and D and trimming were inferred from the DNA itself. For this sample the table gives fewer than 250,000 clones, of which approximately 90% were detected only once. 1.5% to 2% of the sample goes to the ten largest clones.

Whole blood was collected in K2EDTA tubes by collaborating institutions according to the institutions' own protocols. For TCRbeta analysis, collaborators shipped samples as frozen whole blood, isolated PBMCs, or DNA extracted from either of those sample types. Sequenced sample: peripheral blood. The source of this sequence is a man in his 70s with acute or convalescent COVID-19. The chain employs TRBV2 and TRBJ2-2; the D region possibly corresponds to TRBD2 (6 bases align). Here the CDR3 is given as CASSGLGQSGELFF. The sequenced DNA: TGTGCCAGCAGTGGACTAGGGCAGTCCGGGGAGCTGTTTTTT. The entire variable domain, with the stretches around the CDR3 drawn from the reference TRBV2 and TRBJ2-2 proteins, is EPEVTQTPSHQVTQMGQEVILRCVPISNHLYFYWYRQILGQKVEFLVSFYNNEISEKSEIFDDQFSVERPDGSNFTLKIRSTKLEDSAMYFCASSGLGQSGELFFGEGSRLTVL.